The 17 T cell receptor beta chains below were found in one sample sequenced in a study of T cells after yellow fever vaccination. One entry per CDR3 protein, called by TCRdb with MiXCR from the 5' RACE reads. The sample contains hundreds of thousands of distinct CDR3 sequences, approximately 9% of which appear only once. Sequenced here: PBMCs, sampled on the day of the first yellow fever vaccination. The receptors stem from a man aged 18-30 years who received the YFV17D yellow fever vaccine.

This clonotype was observed a few times. V is TRBV6-5 and J is TRBJ2-7; D call uncertain. The CDR3 extends over 11 amino acids. V dropped 8 bases and J dropped 6 bases, with 11 bases sitting between them. Germline V gene sequence: CDR1 MNHEY, CDR2 SVGAGI. The chain's CDR3 is CASRAGGEQYF. CDR3 DNA sequence: TGTGCCAGCCGAGCCGGTGGCGAGCAGTACTTC.

The rearrangement links TRBV10-3 to TRBJ2-3; 7 bases line up with TRBD2. The CDR3 has 14 amino acids. Per the germline V gene, CDR1 is ENHRY and CDR2 is SYGVKD. V shed 5 bases and J 1 base; nucleotides not matched to a gene: 3. The chain's CDR3 is CAISWEGGTDTQYF. The CDR3 DNA reads TGTGCCATCAGTTGGGAGGGAGGCACAGATACGCAGTATTTT.

This clonotype was observed a few times. This chain links TRBV6-1 with TRBJ2-3; the D call may be TRBD1 or TRBD2 (7 bases each). Trimming took 11 bases from V and 1 from J, leaving 19 bases between them. There are 15 residues in the CDR3. Germline CDR1 and CDR2: MNHNS and SASEGT. The CDR3 spells CAARGGGGGTDTQYF. Written as DNA, the CDR3 is TGTGCCGCGAGAGGGGGCGGGGGCGGCACAGATACGCAGTATTTT.

This clonotype was detected only a few times. CDR3 region: CASTGDRGGNQPQHF. The CDR3 DNA sequence: TGTGCCAGCACCGGGGACAGGGGTGGCAATCAGCCCCAGCATTTT. The gene calls are TRBV27 and TRBJ1-5; 10 nucleotides agree with TRBD1. This CDR3 is built from 15 residues. The ends lost 7 bases at V and 2 bases at J; junction bases unmatched: 5. Germline V gene data show CDR1 as MNHEY and CDR2 as SMNVEV (reference sequence).

This clonotype was picked up many times. V and J are TRBV4-3 and TRBJ2-3; possible D gene TRBD2, 5 bases. This CDR3 region has 15 residues. Germline V gene sequence: CDR1 LGHNA, CDR2 YSLEER. The V end lost 4 bases, the J end lost 4 bases, and 15 bases lay between the germline ends. The CDR3 DNA is TGCGCCAGCAGCCGGGCCCCGGGGATCGCAGATACGCAGTATTTT. Residues: CASSRAPGIADTQYF.

This clonotype was picked up many times. This chain joins TRBV12-3 or TRBV12-4 and TRBJ1-1; TRBD1 matches 9 bases. Germline trimming cut 4 bases from V and 4 bases from J; bases unmatched to any gene: 7. CDR3 length: 15 residues. Here the CDR3 reads CASSYPGTGITEAFF. The CDR3 bases are TGTGCCAGCAGTTATCCCGGGACAGGGATCACTGAAGCTTTCTTT.

This clonotype was seen more than once but under ten times. The chain joins TRBV14 to TRBJ2-5; D gene unclear. This CDR3 is 15 amino acids long. Trimming removed 1 base at V and 2 bases at J, with 11 bases between. Germline V gene sequence: CDR1 SGHDN, CDR2 FVKESK. In DNA form, the CDR3 reads TGTGCCAGCAGCCAAGGGCTCAGTTCTCAAGAGACCCAGTACTTC. Translation gives CASSQGLSSQETQYF.

This clonotype was picked up a small number of times. CDR3 nucleotides: TGCGCCAGCAGCTTTCGGGCAGGGACCATGAACACTGAAGCTTTCTTT. This codes for CASSFRAGTMNTEAFF. V gene TRBV5-1 combines with J gene TRBJ1-1, with D maybe TRBD1 (5 bases). Per germline, CDR1 SGHRS and CDR2 YFSETQ. This CDR3 comprises 16 residues. The V and J ends lost 2 bases and 0 bases respectively, with 14 bases between them.

The rearrangement uses TRBV27 and TRBJ2-7; D gene ambiguous. The germline gives CDR1 MNHEY, CDR2 SMNVEV (reference sequence). There are 15 residues in the CDR3. V lost 10 bases and J lost 0, with 19 bases in between. The CDR3 DNA sequence: TGTGCCAAGGGTCCGGGCTACCATCCCTCCTACGAGCAGTACTTC. Translating gives CAKGPGYHPSYEQYF.

This chain connects TRBV6-1 to TRBJ1-1, with 7 bases aligning to TRBD1. V was pared by 3 bases and J by 2 bases, with 9 bases of the junction left unmatched. The germline CDR1 and CDR2 sequences are MNHNS and SASEGT. CDR3 length equals 16 residues. In nucleotides, the CDR3 is TGTGCCAGCAGTGACCCGGGACAGAGGTTCAACACTGAAGCTTTCTTT. It yields the protein CASSDPGQRFNTEAFF.

This chain uses TRBV12-3 or TRBV12-4 with TRBJ2-4, with D possibly being TRBD1 (6 bases). The ends were cut back, 3 bases at V and 8 bases at J, with 14 bases in the middle. The CDR3 is made up of 14 amino acids. This chain's CDR3 is CASSFRGMADIQYF. CDR3 nucleotide sequence: TGTGCCAGCAGTTTCAGGGGTATGGCAGACATTCAGTACTTC.

The rearrangement joins TRBV3-1 to TRBJ1-1; perhaps TRBD1 as D (5 bases). The CDR3 totals 17 residues. The V end lost 3 bases, the J end lost 0 bases, and 17 bases lay between the germline ends. The V gene's germline CDR1 is LGHDT and CDR2 YNNKEL (reference sequence). The CDR3 bases are TGTGCCAGCAGCCAGGCAGGGTCGGTCTACATGAACACTGAAGCTTTCTTT. This encodes CASSQAGSVYMNTEAFF.

This clonotype was counted between two and nine times. J is TRBJ1-1 and V is TRBV20-1; D not resolved. The CDR3 contains 14 residues. Trimming took 0 bases from V and 1 from J, leaving 9 bases between them. Per the germline V gene, CDR1 is DFQATT and CDR2 is SNEGSKA (reference sequence). This chain's CDR3 is CSARDPRGNTEAFF. In DNA form, the CDR3 reads TGCAGTGCTAGAGACCCCCGAGGGAACACTGAAGCTTTCTTT.

This clonotype was seen a few times. V usage is TRBV10-3 and J usage is TRBJ1-3; D unclear. Per germline, CDR1 ENHRY and CDR2 SYGVKD. The CDR3 totals 12 residues. The V gene lost 7 bases and the J gene lost 7 bases, with 11 bases spanning the gap. CDR3: CAIKATGNTIYF. The CDR3 region has the DNA TGTGCCATCAAAGCTACGGGGAACACCATATATTTT.

The chain joins TRBV5-6 to TRBJ2-3; 9 nucleotides align to TRBD2. V shed 1 base and J 2 bases; nucleotides not matched to a gene: 5. Germline assignment: CDR1 SGHDT and CDR2 YYEEEE. The CDR3 sequence is 16 residues long. CDR3 amino acids: CASSLPAGGLTDTQYF. The CDR3 DNA is TGTGCCAGCAGCTTGCCCGCGGGGGGGCTCACAGATACGCAGTATTTT.

Only a few counts were recorded for this clonotype. The chain uses TRBV4-1 and TRBJ2-1, with no clear D. The V end was cut by 0 bases, the J end by 15 bases, with 12 bases between. There are 12 residues in the CDR3. From germline, CDR1 is MGHRA and CDR2 YSYEKL. The CDR3 spells CASSQDSQIRFF. The CDR3 DNA reads as TGCGCCAGCAGCCAAGATAGCCAAATTCGGTTCTTC.

This clonotype turned up a few times. The chain links TRBV10-3 to TRBJ2-2; no firm D call. Germline lookup yields CDR1 ENHRY and CDR2 SYGVKD. Trimming removed 2 bases at V and 1 base at J, with 5 bases between. The CDR3 sequence is 14 residues long. The CDR3 protein is CAISESRNTGELFF. Written as DNA, the CDR3 is TGTGCCATCAGTGAGAGCAGGAACACCGGGGAGCTGTTTTTT.